This T cell receptor (beta chain) was captured in a study of response to subunit inactivated influenza vaccine. Study-wide findings and caveats: Few additional T cells are recruited per seasonal influenza vaccination, authors suggested.

TCRdb re-analysed the RT-PCR reads in MiXCR, keeping a single row per CDR3 protein. The sample records fewer than 400,000 distinct CDR3 sequences, around a fifth being singletons. A note on this clonotype: Its target is not known.

The clonotype was recovered from a man between 50 and 70 years old who received an inactivated influenza vaccine. The specimen comprised PBMCs from blood, sampled less than 22 months after vaccination.

CDR3: CASRWGRQETQYF. In DNA, the CDR3 is TGTGCCAGCAGGTGGGGCAGACAAGAGACCCAGTACTTC. The J gene is TRBJ2-5, the V gene TRBV28; tentatively, D is TRBD1 (5 bases). V lost 6 bases and J 2 bases, leaving 10 bases between the germline ends. The germline V gene encodes CDR1 MDHEN and CDR2 SYDVKM. This CDR3 is 13 amino acids long.